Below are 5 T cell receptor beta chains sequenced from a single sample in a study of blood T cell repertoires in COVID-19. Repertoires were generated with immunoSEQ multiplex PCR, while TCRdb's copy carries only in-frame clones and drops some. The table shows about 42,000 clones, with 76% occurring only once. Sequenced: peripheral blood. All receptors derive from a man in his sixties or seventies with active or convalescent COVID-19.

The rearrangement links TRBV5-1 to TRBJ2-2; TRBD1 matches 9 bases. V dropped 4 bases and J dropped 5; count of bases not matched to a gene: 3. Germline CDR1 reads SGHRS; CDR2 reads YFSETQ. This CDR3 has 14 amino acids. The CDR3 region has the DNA TGCGCCAGCAGCCGACAGGGGGAAACCGGGGAGCTGTTTTTT. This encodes CASSRQGETGELFF.

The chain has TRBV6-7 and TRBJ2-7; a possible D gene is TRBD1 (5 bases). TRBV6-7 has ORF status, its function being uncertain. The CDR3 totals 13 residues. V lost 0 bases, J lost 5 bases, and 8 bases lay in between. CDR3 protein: CASSYSRVHEQYF. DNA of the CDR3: TGTGCCAGCAGTTACTCCAGGGTACACGAGCAGTACTTC.

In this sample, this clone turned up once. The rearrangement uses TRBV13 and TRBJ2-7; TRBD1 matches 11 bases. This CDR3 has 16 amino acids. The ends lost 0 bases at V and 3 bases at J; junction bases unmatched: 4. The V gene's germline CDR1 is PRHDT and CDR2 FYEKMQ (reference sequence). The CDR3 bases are TGTGCCAGCAGCTTAGGGGGGACAGGGGGTTTCTACGAGCAGTACTTC. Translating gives CASSLGGTGGFYEQYF.

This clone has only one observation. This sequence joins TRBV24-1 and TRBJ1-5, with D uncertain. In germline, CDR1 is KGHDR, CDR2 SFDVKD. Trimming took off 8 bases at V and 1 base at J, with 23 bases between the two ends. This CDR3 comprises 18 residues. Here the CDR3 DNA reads TGTGCCACCAATCTGATCCGAATAAAGCCCCAAAGCAATCAGCCCCAGCATTTT. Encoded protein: CATNLIRIKPQSNQPQHF.

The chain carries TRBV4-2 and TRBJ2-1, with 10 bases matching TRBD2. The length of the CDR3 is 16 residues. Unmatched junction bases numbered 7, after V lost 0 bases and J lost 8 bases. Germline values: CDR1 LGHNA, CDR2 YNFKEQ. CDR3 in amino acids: CASSQEASGSYHEQFF. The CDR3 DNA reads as TGTGCCAGCAGCCAAGAGGCTAGCGGGAGTTACCATGAGCAGTTCTTC.